This T cell receptor beta chain is drawn from a study of shared T cell receptors in the human thymus. TCRdb keeps only in-frame clones here, not all; method: immunoSEQ multiplex PCR. The table lists about 380,000 clones, 85% to 95% of them singletons. Sequencing used thymocytes. This TCR derives from a human donor.

The CDR3 DNA is TGTGCCAGCAGTTTGGGGCTAGCGGGAGGGCATGAGCAGTTCTTC. Its protein is CASSLGLAGGHEQFF. The chain has TRBV28 and TRBJ2-1; 12 bases line up with TRBD2. From germline, CDR1 is MDHEN and CDR2 SYDVKM. Trimming took 3 bases from V and 8 from J; bases not matched to a gene: 5. The CDR3 spans 15 residues.